This T cell receptor (beta chain) was identified in a study of blood T cells in healthy people across ages. Study results and limitations: Among long-lived donors, naive CD4+ cells were more numerous and diversity higher than in aged donors.

Germline loops: CDR1 WNHNN, CDR2 SYGVQD (reference sequence). The CDR3 covers 13 residues. Trimming pared 3 bases from V and 2 bases from J, leaving 6 bases between. The authors ran a second PCR of 7 to 11 cycles using a sample-barcoded 5' primer and a J-beta primer mix. MiXCR, applied by TCRdb to the 5' RACE reads, yields one record per CDR3 protein. The repertoire holds 1.5 million to 2 million distinct CDR3 sequences, with about 28% as singletons. This clonotype was seen many times. The target antigen is unknown. The sample taken for sequencing was blood. The sequence came from a woman aged 25-40 years in good health. The chain employs TRBV10-1 and TRBJ2-3; D remains ambiguous. The chain's CDR3 is CASSDYTTDTQYF. The CDR3, as DNA: TGCGCCAGCAGTGATTACACCACAGATACGCAGTATTTT.